This T cell receptor beta chain was observed in a study of T cells in tuberculosis. Study summary: The T cells targeted glucose monomycolate, a mycobacterial lipid, via CD1B.

After thawing and overnight rest, PBMC were stained with GMM-loaded CD1B tetramer, viability dye and anti-CD3 for sorting. C32 glucose monomycolate from Rhodococcus equi was loaded onto the CD1B tetramers. Before cryopreservation, the sorted PBMC lost their CD14-expressing monocytes. Tetramer-negative cells, roughly 97,000 per donor, were also sorted. Measured with immunoSEQ multiplex PCR; TCRdb has only the in-frame clones, and not every one. The data hold about 58,000 clones, with around 90% observed a single time. This clone came up a few times. The CDR3 extends over 14 amino acids. The ends were cut back, 2 bases at V and 9 bases at J, with 11 bases in the middle. Germline CDR1 reads SGHTA; CDR2 reads FQGNSA.

The V call is TRBV7-2, the J call TRBJ1-6, with D possibly being TRBD1 (6 bases). Sequencing was done on a sample of CD1b-GMM tetramer-negative cells sorted from PBMCs. The origin of this receptor is an adult woman with latent tuberculosis. The CDR3 nucleotides are TGTGCCAGCAGCTTAACCAGGGGTAGTTCACCCCTCCACTTT. This sequence encodes CASSLTRGSSPLHF.